These T cell receptor beta chains were read from a single sample in a study of blood T cell repertoires in COVID-19. Assay used: immunoSEQ multiplex PCR; TCRdb lists only in-frame clones, some missing. The sample carries around 300,000 clones, roughly 89% recorded once. Material for sequencing was peripheral blood. These TCRs come from a woman aged 25 to 39 with active or convalescent COVID-19. The CDR3 runs from the conserved cysteine through the conserved F or W. The order of the fields is V gene, CDR3 length, clone size, D gene, J gene, CDR3 protein, CDR3 DNA. The D gene is left open where the match is weak. Clone size is stated in some rows and not others, as once, few, many or a class when expanded.

v_gene: TRBV13; len: 12; abundance: .; d_gene: .; j_gene: TRBJ1-6; CDR3aa: CASSFHGSPLHF; CDR3nt: TGTGCCAGCAGCTTCCACGGGTCACCCCTCCACTTT
v_gene: TRBV13; len: 15; abundance: .; d_gene: TRBD2; j_gene: TRBJ2-1; CDR3aa: CASSLLAGGYNEQFF; CDR3nt: TGTGCCAGCAGCTTACTAGCGGGGGGGTACAATGAGCAGTTCTTC
v_gene: TRBV19; len: 16; abundance: .; d_gene: .; j_gene: TRBJ2-2; CDR3aa: CASSIGRGPNTGELFF; CDR3nt: TGTGCCAGTAGTATAGGTCGCGGGCCGAACACCGGGGAGCTGTTTTTT
v_gene: TRBV2; len: 11; abundance: .; d_gene: .; j_gene: TRBJ1-2; CDR3aa: CASSDMFGYTF; CDR3nt: TGTGCCAGCAGTGACATGTTTGGCTACACCTTC
v_gene: TRBV30; len: 17; abundance: .; d_gene: .; j_gene: TRBJ1-6; CDR3aa: CAWNVFGPWAGDSPLHF; CDR3nt: TGTGCCTGGAACGTTTTTGGGCCTTGGGCAGGGGATTCACCCCTCCACTTT
v_gene: TRBV6-2/TRBV6-3; len: 14; abundance: .; d_gene: .; j_gene: TRBJ2-1; CDR3aa: CASSQRDRINEQFF; CDR3nt: TGTGCCAGCAGTCAGAGAGACAGGATCAATGAGCAGTTCTTC
v_gene: TRBV7-2; len: 16; abundance: .; d_gene: TRBD1; j_gene: TRBJ2-7; CDR3aa: CASSLAVGGASYEQYF; CDR3nt: TGTGCCAGCAGCTTAGCTGTAGGGGGCGCCTCCTACGAGCAGTACTTC
v_gene: TRBV6-5; len: 13; abundance: .; d_gene: TRBD1; j_gene: TRBJ1-1; CDR3aa: CASSQQGYTEAFF; CDR3nt: TGTGCCAGCAGCCAACAGGGGTACACTGAAGCTTTCTTT
v_gene: TRBV5-5; len: 16; abundance: .; d_gene: TRBD2; j_gene: TRBJ2-3; CDR3aa: CASSYGGSGGGDTQYF; CDR3nt: TGTGCCAGCAGCTATGGGGGTAGCGGGGGTGGTGATACGCAGTATTTT
v_gene: TRBV6-5; len: 15; abundance: .; d_gene: TRBD1; j_gene: TRBJ1-1; CDR3aa: CASSTPRGAGTEAFF; CDR3nt: TGTGCCAGCAGCACGCCCAGGGGGGCAGGGACTGAAGCTTTCTTT
v_gene: TRBV9; len: 15; abundance: .; d_gene: .; j_gene: TRBJ1-2; CDR3aa: CASSVAVAGFYGYTF; CDR3nt: TGTGCCAGCAGCGTAGCTGTGGCAGGTTTCTATGGCTACACCTTC
v_gene: TRBV6-6; len: 14; abundance: once; d_gene: TRBD1; j_gene: TRBJ1-2; CDR3aa: CASSKNRDRVGYTF; CDR3nt: TGTGCCAGCAGTAAAAACCGGGACAGGGTGGGCTACACCTTC
v_gene: TRBV10-3; len: 14; abundance: .; d_gene: .; j_gene: TRBJ1-4; CDR3aa: CAIAPTATNEKLFF; CDR3nt: TGTGCCATCGCCCCAACAGCAACTAATGAAAAACTGTTTTTT
v_gene: TRBV3-1/TRBV3-2; len: 15; abundance: .; d_gene: TRBD2; j_gene: TRBJ2-1; CDR3aa: CASSLERGSHNEQFF; CDR3nt: TGTGCCAGCAGCCTCGAGCGGGGGAGCCACAATGAGCAGTTCTTC
v_gene: TRBV28; len: 13; abundance: few; d_gene: .; j_gene: TRBJ2-7; CDR3aa: CASRAGQTHEQYF; CDR3nt: TGTGCCAGCAGAGCAGGACAGACGCACGAGCAGTACTTC
v_gene: TRBV29-1; len: 17; abundance: .; d_gene: TRBD1; j_gene: TRBJ1-1; CDR3aa: CSVVGAPGQGANTEAFF; CDR3nt: TGCAGCGTTGTGGGGGCCCCGGGACAGGGGGCGAACACTGAAGCTTTCTTT
v_gene: TRBV9; len: 15; abundance: .; d_gene: TRBD1; j_gene: TRBJ1-5; CDR3aa: CASSPEGARNQPQHF; CDR3nt: TGTGCCAGCAGCCCAGAGGGGGCAAGGAATCAGCCCCAGCATTTT
v_gene: TRBV28; len: 14; abundance: once; d_gene: .; j_gene: TRBJ2-2; CDR3aa: CASNGGHGTGELFF; CDR3nt: TGTGCCAGCAATGGGGGCCATGGCACCGGGGAGCTGTTTTTT
v_gene: TRBV5-1; len: 15; abundance: few; d_gene: .; j_gene: TRBJ1-3; CDR3aa: CASSLDRSSGNTIYF; CDR3nt: TGCGCCAGCAGCTTGGACAGGAGCTCTGGAAACACCATATATTTT
v_gene: TRBV5-4; len: 15; abundance: once; d_gene: TRBD1; j_gene: TRBJ1-1; CDR3aa: CASSSRRQGDTEAFF; CDR3nt: TGTGCCAGCAGCTCACGTAGACAGGGCGACACTGAAGCTTTCTTT
v_gene: TRBV6-2/TRBV6-3; len: 15; abundance: .; d_gene: TRBD2; j_gene: TRBJ2-5; CDR3aa: CASSYVTSGLETQYF; CDR3nt: TGTGCCAGCAGTTACGTAACTAGCGGGTTGGAGACCCAGTACTTC
v_gene: TRBV6-5; len: 14; abundance: .; d_gene: .; j_gene: TRBJ1-2; CDR3aa: CASSPGQTHYGYTF; CDR3nt: TGTGCCAGCAGCCCCGGACAGACTCACTATGGCTACACCTTC
v_gene: TRBV5-4; len: 17; abundance: .; d_gene: .; j_gene: TRBJ2-2; CDR3aa: CASSAQQGGLGAGELFF; CDR3nt: TGTGCCAGCAGCGCGCAACAGGGTGGACTAGGGGCCGGGGAGCTGTTTTTT
v_gene: TRBV5-4; len: 15; abundance: .; d_gene: TRBD2; j_gene: TRBJ2-1; CDR3aa: CASSPGGSSYNEQFF; CDR3nt: TGTGCCAGTTCGCCGGGGGGGAGCTCCTACAATGAGCAGTTCTTC
v_gene: TRBV29-1; len: 12; abundance: once; d_gene: .; j_gene: TRBJ2-7; CDR3aa: CSVAQGSYEQYF; CDR3nt: TGCAGCGTTGCCCAGGGGAGCTACGAGCAGTACTTC
v_gene: TRBV7-9; len: 19; abundance: .; d_gene: .; j_gene: TRBJ2-7; CDR3aa: CASSLGVSRHSGSDYEQYF; CDR3nt: TGTGCCAGCAGCTTAGGTGTGTCGAGACACTCCGGTTCTGACTACGAGCAGTACTTC
v_gene: TRBV19; len: 16; abundance: .; d_gene: TRBD2; j_gene: TRBJ2-3; CDR3aa: CASSDSGGAGADTQYF; CDR3nt: TGTGCCAGTAGTGATAGCGGGGGGGCCGGCGCAGATACGCAGTATTTT
v_gene: TRBV29-1; len: 13; abundance: .; d_gene: TRBD1; j_gene: TRBJ1-2; CDR3aa: CSVKTGGNYGYTF; CDR3nt: TGCAGCGTTAAGACAGGGGGCAACTATGGCTACACCTTC
v_gene: TRBV5-1; len: 15; abundance: .; d_gene: TRBD2; j_gene: TRBJ2-1; CDR3aa: CASSPSGGAYNEQFF; CDR3nt: TGCGCCAGCAGCCCTAGCGGGGGGGCCTACAATGAGCAGTTCTTC
v_gene: TRBV5-4; len: 15; abundance: .; d_gene: TRBD1; j_gene: TRBJ1-2; CDR3aa: CASSLAGTVYYGYTF; CDR3nt: TGTGCCAGCAGCTTGGCCGGGACAGTCTACTATGGCTACACCTTC
v_gene: TRBV2; len: 13; abundance: .; d_gene: TRBD1; j_gene: TRBJ2-7; CDR3aa: CASILGQGTEQYF; CDR3nt: TGTGCCAGCATTCTGGGACAGGGGACCGAGCAGTACTTC
v_gene: TRBV6-2/TRBV6-3; len: 13; abundance: .; d_gene: .; j_gene: TRBJ1-2; CDR3aa: CASSPTGSSAYTF; CDR3nt: TGTGCCAGCAGTCCAACAGGGAGTTCAGCCTACACCTTC
v_gene: TRBV19; len: 12; abundance: .; d_gene: .; j_gene: TRBJ2-7; CDR3aa: CASSAGVGEQYF; CDR3nt: TGTGCCAGTTCGGCAGGGGTAGGCGAGCAGTACTTC
v_gene: TRBV9; len: 15; abundance: .; d_gene: .; j_gene: TRBJ2-1; CDR3aa: CASSVSGGQYNEQFF; CDR3nt: TGTGCCAGCAGCGTCAGCGGGGGACAGTACAATGAGCAGTTCTTC
v_gene: TRBV11-3; len: 11; abundance: .; d_gene: .; j_gene: TRBJ1-2; CDR3aa: CASSSTRGYTF; CDR3nt: TGTGCCAGCAGCTCGACAAGGGGCTACACCTTC
v_gene: TRBV5-8; len: 16; abundance: once; d_gene: .; j_gene: TRBJ2-3; CDR3aa: CASSVYGGGGTDTQYF; CDR3nt: TGTGCCAGCAGCGTCTACGGGGGCGGGGGAACGGATACGCAGTATTTT
v_gene: TRBV30; len: 12; abundance: .; d_gene: .; j_gene: TRBJ1-1; CDR3aa: CALRGGGTEAFF; CDR3nt: TGTGCCTTGAGGGGAGGAGGCACTGAAGCTTTCTTT
v_gene: TRBV4-1; len: 19; abundance: .; d_gene: TRBD1; j_gene: TRBJ1-2; CDR3aa: CASSLYPPGQGLANYGYTF; CDR3nt: TGCGCCAGCAGCCTATACCCCCCGGGACAGGGTTTAGCTAACTATGGCTACACCTTC
v_gene: TRBV28; len: 15; abundance: once; d_gene: TRBD1; j_gene: TRBJ2-7; CDR3aa: CASNSPGQGAGEQYF; CDR3nt: TGTGCCAGCAACTCCCCGGGACAGGGGGCGGGGGAGCAGTACTTC
v_gene: TRBV28; len: 13; abundance: .; d_gene: TRBD1; j_gene: TRBJ2-7; CDR3aa: CASRGQAWYEQYF; CDR3nt: TGTGCCAGCAGGGGACAGGCTTGGTACGAGCAGTACTTC
v_gene: TRBV5-1; len: 14; abundance: .; d_gene: TRBD1; j_gene: TRBJ1-6; CDR3aa: CASTPGTGYSPLHF; CDR3nt: TGCGCCAGTACTCCCGGGACAGGGTATTCACCCCTCCACTTT
v_gene: TRBV27; len: 14; abundance: .; d_gene: TRBD1; j_gene: TRBJ2-7; CDR3aa: CASSLDRHSYEQYF; CDR3nt: TGTGCCAGCAGTTTGGACAGGCATTCCTACGAGCAGTACTTC
v_gene: TRBV18; len: 15; abundance: .; d_gene: TRBD1; j_gene: TRBJ2-5; CDR3aa: CASPPGQGPPGTQYF; CDR3nt: TGTGCCAGCCCGCCGGGACAGGGGCCCCCAGGGACCCAGTACTTC
v_gene: TRBV21-1; len: 17; abundance: .; d_gene: .; j_gene: TRBJ2-1; CDR3aa: CASSILPPGVTYNEQFF; CDR3nt: TGTGCCAGCAGCATACTTCCCCCAGGGGTGACCTACAATGAGCAGTTCTTC
v_gene: TRBV30; len: 14; abundance: .; d_gene: TRBD1; j_gene: TRBJ1-5; CDR3aa: CAWSVGTGSGPQHF; CDR3nt: TGTGCCTGGAGTGTGGGGACAGGGAGTGGGCCCCAGCATTTT
v_gene: TRBV2; len: 13; abundance: .; d_gene: .; j_gene: TRBJ2-7; CDR3aa: CASTEGGPYEQYF; CDR3nt: TGTGCCAGCACCGAGGGGGGGCCCTACGAGCAGTACTTC
v_gene: TRBV18; len: 15; abundance: once; d_gene: .; j_gene: TRBJ1-1; CDR3aa: CASSPIDTLNTEAFF; CDR3nt: TGTGCCAGCTCTCCTATAGATACTCTGAACACTGAAGCTTTCTTT
v_gene: TRBV6-4; len: 10; abundance: .; d_gene: .; j_gene: TRBJ1-2; CDR3aa: CARGCYGYTF; CDR3nt: TGTGCCAGGGGCTGCTATGGCTACACCTTC
v_gene: TRBV5-1; len: 16; abundance: .; d_gene: .; j_gene: TRBJ1-1; CDR3aa: CASSLGVGGMNTEAFF; CDR3nt: TGCGCCAGCAGCTTGGGGGTTGGAGGCATGAACACTGAAGCTTTCTTT
v_gene: TRBV5-5; len: 16; abundance: .; d_gene: TRBD1; j_gene: TRBJ1-6; CDR3aa: CASSWRTGGYNSPLHF; CDR3nt: TGTGCCAGCAGCTGGAGGACAGGGGGTTATAATTCACCCCTCCACTTT
v_gene: TRBV7-8; len: 13; abundance: .; d_gene: .; j_gene: TRBJ1-1; CDR3aa: CASSLGGDIEAFF; CDR3nt: TGTGCCAGCAGCTTAGGGGGGGATATTGAAGCTTTCTTT
v_gene: TRBV24-1; len: 12; abundance: .; d_gene: .; j_gene: TRBJ2-1; CDR3aa: CATSDLREIRFF; CDR3nt: TGTGCCACCAGTGATTTGAGGGAGATCCGGTTCTTC
v_gene: TRBV20-1; len: 14; abundance: once; d_gene: TRBD2; j_gene: TRBJ2-3; CDR3aa: CSASDGGGTDTQYF; CDR3nt: TGCAGTGCTAGTGACGGGGGGGGCACAGATACGCAGTATTTT
v_gene: TRBV12-3/TRBV12-4; len: 12; abundance: once; d_gene: .; j_gene: TRBJ1-2; CDR3aa: CASSPSGYGYTF; CDR3nt: TGTGCCAGCAGCCCCTCCGGCTATGGCTACACCTTC
v_gene: TRBV7-9; len: 14; abundance: few; d_gene: TRBD1; j_gene: TRBJ2-7; CDR3aa: CASSLRTGPYEQYF; CDR3nt: TGTGCCAGCAGCCTTAGGACAGGACCCTACGAGCAGTACTTC
v_gene: TRBV4-3; len: 15; abundance: .; d_gene: .; j_gene: TRBJ1-1; CDR3aa: CASSPRAGRYTEAFF; CDR3nt: TGCGCCAGCAGCCCGCGGGCGGGACGGTACACTGAAGCTTTCTTT
v_gene: TRBV10-3; len: 12; abundance: once; d_gene: .; j_gene: TRBJ1-2; CDR3aa: CAISSSGSGYTF; CDR3nt: TGTGCCATCAGTTCTTCAGGGTCCGGCTACACCTTC
v_gene: TRBV27; len: 15; abundance: .; d_gene: TRBD2; j_gene: TRBJ2-1; CDR3aa: CASSLGAGGYNEQFF; CDR3nt: TGTGCCAGCAGTTTGGGGGCGGGGGGCTACAATGAGCAGTTCTTC
v_gene: TRBV5-4; len: 16; abundance: .; d_gene: .; j_gene: TRBJ1-1; CDR3aa: CASSLGQSSMNTEAFF; CDR3nt: TGTGCCAGCAGCTTGGGTCAGTCTTCGATGAACACTGAAGCTTTCTTT